Described below is a single TCR beta chain sequence and its context. Its antigen is not known. These data are taken from a study of PD-1 blockade in classical Hodgkin lymphoma. General observations from the study: Healthy donors reportedly exceeded newly diagnosed patients in baseline TCR diversity.

In germline, CDR1 is LNHDA, CDR2 SQIVND (reference sequence). The CDR3 covers 14 residues. V shed 10 bases and J 5 bases; nucleotides not matched to a gene: 13. Following autologous stem cell transplantation, relapse occurred in every patient, and exposure to brentuximab vedotin varied. The method was immunoSEQ multiplex PCR; TCRdb's version includes in-frame clones alone and lacks a portion of them. The repertoire includes around 150,000 clones, 78% of them detected once, and roughly 9.2% sits in the top ten. The chain employs TRBV19 and TRBJ1-1, with TRBD1 matching over 7 bases. The input for sequencing was peripheral blood mononuclear cells (PBMCs), taken before the second cycle of nivolumab. This sequence originates from a human donor with classical Hodgkin lymphoma. CDR3 nucleotides: TGTGCCATCCGGGACAGAAGGCTCCCAACTGAAGCTTTCTTT. Translation: CAIRDRRLPTEAFF.